The T cell receptor beta chain under discussion was sequenced for a study of identical twins. General study findings and limits: Out-of-frame alpha sequences that twins shared showed excess low generation probability.

From the 5' RACE reads, TCRdb called clonotypes with MiXCR, one entry per CDR3 protein. The repertoire holds 750,000 to 950,000 distinct CDR3 sequences, with 9% to 15% as singletons. Trimming took 4 bases from V and 4 from J, leaving 17 bases between them. Germline lookup yields CDR1 SGHRS and CDR2 YFSETQ. The CDR3 is 15 residues long. Details on this clonotype: Antigen: not known.

Separately, the same data were catalogued under a study of yellow fever vaccine responses in identical twins.

This TCR came from a woman aged 18-29 years in good health. Sequenced sample: PBMCs. This rearrangement joins TRBV5-1 to TRBJ1-2; D perhaps matches TRBD1 (6 bases). This CDR3 reads CASSPGQTSGYGYTF. In DNA form, the CDR3 reads TGCGCCAGCAGCCCTGGACAGACATCCGGCTATGGCTACACCTTC. The full variable domain, its missing parts supplied by reference TRBV5-1 and TRBJ1-2, is KAGVTQTPRYLIKTRGQQVTLSCSPISGHRSVSWYQQTPGQGLQFLFEYFSETQRNKGNFPGRFSGRQFSNSRSEMNVSTLELGDSALYLCASSPGQTSGYGYTFGSGTRLTVV.